A single TCR beta chain is shown here with its context. Its matching antigen is unknown. This CDR3 has 15 amino acids. With 5 bases clipped from V and 5 bases from J, the junction kept 10 bases outside the gene matches. In germline, CDR1 is SSHAT, CDR2 FNYEAQ (reference sequence). Assay used: immunoSEQ multiplex PCR; TCRdb lists only in-frame clones, some missing. The sample holds some 350,000 clones; under 95% are singletons and the top ten take around 4.2%. These data originate in a study of Ad26.COV2.S vaccination and SARS-CoV-2 variants. Study results and limitations: Vaccine and placebo recipients had similar non-spike TCR breadth. TCR breadth and depth analyses may have underestimated total T cell responses. Once vaccination had occurred, spike-specific CD8+ and CD4+ T cell responses reportedly showed substantial breadth. The study found higher spike-specific TCR breadth in vaccine than placebo recipients.

V is TRBV7-7 and J is TRBJ2-5, with TRBD1 matching over 8 bases. Sequences were derived from peripheral blood, sampled after recovery from COVID-19. The receptor's source is a human donor who had recovered from COVID-19. This chain's CDR3 is CASSLSGGVRETQYF. CDR3 DNA: TGTGCCAGCAGCCTATCAGGGGGCGTTCGGGAGACCCAGTACTTC. Complete variable domain (other parts from reference TRBV7-7 and TRBJ2-5): GAGVSQSPRYKVTKRGQDVTLRCDPISSHATLYWYQQALGQGPEFLTYFNYEAQPDKSGLPSDRFSAERPEGSISTLTIQRTEQRDSAMYRCASSLSGGVRETQYFGPGTRLLVL.